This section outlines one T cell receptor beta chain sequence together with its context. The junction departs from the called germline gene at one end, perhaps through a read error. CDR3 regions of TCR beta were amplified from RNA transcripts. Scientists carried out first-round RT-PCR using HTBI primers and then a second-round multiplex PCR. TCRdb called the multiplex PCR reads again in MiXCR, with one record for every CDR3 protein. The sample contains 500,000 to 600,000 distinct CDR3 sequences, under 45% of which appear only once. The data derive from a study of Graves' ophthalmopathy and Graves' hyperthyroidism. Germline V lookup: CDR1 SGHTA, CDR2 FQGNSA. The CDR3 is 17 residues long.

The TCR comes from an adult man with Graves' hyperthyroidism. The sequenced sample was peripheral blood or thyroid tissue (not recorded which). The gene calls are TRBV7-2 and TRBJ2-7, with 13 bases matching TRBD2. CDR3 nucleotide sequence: TGTGCCAGCAGCCTAGCACTAGCGGGGGGGGTCTCCTACGAGCAGTACTTC. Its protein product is CASSLALAGGVSYEQYF. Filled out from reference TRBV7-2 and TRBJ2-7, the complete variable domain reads GAGVSQSPSNKVTEKGKDVELRCDPISGHTALYWYRQSLGQGLEFLIYFQGNSAPDKSGLPSDRFSAERTGGSVSTLTIQRTQQEDSAVYLCASSLALAGGVSYEQYFGPGTRLTVT.